This record covers a single TCR beta chain. The Seattle patients, enrolled during active infection, were followed longitudinally. Per the authors' pipeline: For nucleated cells, counts were estimated from reference gene primer amplification. Only in-frame clones appear in the TCRdb table, and some are missing; sequencing was by immunoSEQ multiplex PCR. From that table come the V and J calls and clone size; the DNA was used to work out D and trimming. The sample includes some 100,000 clones, around 88% of them seen just once. The data stem from a study of blood T cell repertoires in COVID-19. Study-wide background: Acute and convalescent COVID-19 samples came from the United States, Italy and Spain. Nucleic acid was either cDNA or gDNA, and it came from T cells, B-cell-depleted T cells, or PBMCs.

Trimming took 2 bases from V and 2 from J, leaving 9 bases between them. The CDR3 consists of 14 residues. Germline CDR1 reads KGHSH; CDR2 reads LQKENI. Material: peripheral blood. This sequence joins TRBV18 and TRBJ1-2; perhaps TRBD1 as D (6 bases). This sequence was found in a man in his forties or fifties with COVID-19, enrolled during active disease. DNA of the CDR3: TGTGCCAGCTCACCAGCAAGGGGGAACTATGGCTACACCTTC. Protein product: CASSPARGNYGYTF.